The 17 T cell receptor beta chains presented below share a single source sample, sequenced in a study of type 1 and type 2 diabetes patients (dated by TCRdb to the mid-2010s). Sequencing instrument: Illumina MiSeq. Genomic DNA from sorted T cell subsets was used as template for TCRbeta CDR3 amplification. The TCRbeta CDR3 region was amplified by multiplex PCR using 30 forward and 13 reverse primers. Through fastp at Q25 and MiXCR, TCRdb rebuilt clones from the public reads, retaining in-frame beta chains. Each CDR3 protein appears once, grouped with its most common genes and DNA. This sample has fewer than 300,000 distinct CDR3 sequences in its table, and around 50% of those were observed once. The ten largest clones represent 12% to 15% of the sample. Sequenced material: peripheral blood mononuclear cells (PBMCs). The receptors were gathered from a man aged 18 to 29 with type 2 diabetes.

V usage is TRBV10-3 and J usage is TRBJ1-2, with 9 bases that match TRBD1. Germline CDR1 and CDR2: ENHRY and SYGVKD. The CDR3 length is 15 residues. Trimming took 4 bases from V and 7 from J; bases not matched to a gene: 10. The CDR3 sequence: CAISGSGTGGSGYTF. The CDR3, as DNA: TGTGCCATCAGTGGTTCGGGCACAGGGGGCTCTGGCTACACCTTC.

The chain uses TRBV9 and TRBJ2-3; TRBD1 matches 10 bases. Germline V CDR1 and CDR2: SGDLS, YYNGEE. The CDR3 has 15 residues. Unmatched junction bases numbered 5, after V lost 2 bases and J lost 5 bases. The CDR3: CASSVSGTGVDTQYF. DNA of the CDR3: TGTGCCAGCAGCGTTTCGGGGACAGGGGTAGATACGCAGTATTTT.

The gene calls are TRBV12-3 or TRBV12-4 and TRBJ2-2, with TRBD2 matching over 9 bases. V dropped 3 bases and J dropped 0; count of bases not matched to a gene: 8. The CDR3 is 18 residues long. CDR3 region: CASSFRLTSGTNTGELFF. The CDR3 DNA is TGTGCCAGCAGTTTCAGGCTGACTAGCGGAACGAACACCGGGGAGCTGTTTTTT.

V and J are TRBV7-8 and TRBJ1-4, with D possibly being TRBD1 (6 bases). The CDR3 runs to 16 residues. V lost 2 bases and J 3 bases, leaving 13 bases between the germline ends. Germline V gives CDR1 SGHVS, CDR2 FQNEAQ. As DNA, the CDR3 is TGTGCCAGCAGCTTAAGGTTAGGGGGAGCTAATGAAAAACTGTTTTTT. It yields the protein CASSLRLGGANEKLFF.

V and J are TRBV9 and TRBJ1-2; the D gene is possibly TRBD1 (6 bases). This CDR3 spans 17 amino acids. V was clipped by 0 bases and J by 0 bases, with 15 bases between them. Germline CDR1 and CDR2: SGDLS and YYNGEE. CDR3 sequence reads: CASSVDSVRGSNYGYTF. The DNA for the CDR3 is TGTGCCAGCAGCGTAGACTCGGTCAGGGGTTCTAACTATGGCTACACCTTC.

There are a few counts of this clonotype. The chain carries TRBV30 and TRBJ2-7, with 11 bases matching TRBD2. Trimming cost V 1 base and J 6 bases; bases outside gene matches: 5. The CDR3 sequence is 14 residues long. CDR1 and CDR2 from the germline V gene are GTSNPN and SVGIG (reference sequence). The DNA for the CDR3 is TGTGCCTGGAGTGCACTAGCGGGAGTGGGCGAGCAGTACTTC. Translated: CAWSALAGVGEQYF.

This clonotype has only a few counts. The chain employs TRBV7-8 and TRBJ2-3; D ambiguous. The V gene lost 7 bases and the J gene lost 4 bases, with 21 bases spanning the gap. Germline V gene lookup returns CDR1 SGHVS and CDR2 FQNEAQ. The CDR3 is 16 amino acids. CDR3 protein: CASKVRDTRFADTQYF. As DNA, the CDR3 is TGTGCCAGCAAGGTTAGAGACACCAGGTTTGCAGATACGCAGTATTTT.

The V call is TRBV30, the J call TRBJ2-5, with unresolved D. From germline, CDR1 is GTSNPN and CDR2 SVGIG (reference sequence). V gave up 0 bases and J gave up 1 base, with 12 bases separating them. CDR3 size: 15 residues. The CDR3 sequence is CAWSVPRGPQETQYF. Here the CDR3 DNA reads TGTGCCTGGAGTGTTCCCCGTGGGCCCCAAGAGACCCAGTACTTC. Drawing the rest from reference TRBV30 and TRBJ2-5, the complete variable domain is SQTIHQWPATLVQPVGSPLSLECTVEGTSNPNLYWYRQAAGRGLQLLFYSVGIGQISSEVPQNLSASRPQDRQFILSSKKLLLSDSGFYLCAWSVPRGPQETQYFGPGTRLLVL.

As to this clonotype: Since no conserved phenylalanine or tryptophan closes the CDR3, a read error is the likely cause. Because the CDR3's place on the DNA is in doubt, the DNA is left out and the CDR3 is given as listed by TCRdb. The chain combines TRBV7-8 with TRBJ1-2. Germline V gives CDR1 SGHVS, CDR2 FQNEAQ. The CDR3 is 12 amino acids in total, end residues counted. Here the CDR3 reads CASSLWEGQDTL.

This chain links TRBV19 with TRBJ2-7; 11 positions agree with TRBD1. V was pared by 6 bases and J by 3 bases, with 4 bases of the junction left unmatched. The CDR3 length is 14 residues. Germline CDR1 reads LNHDA; CDR2 reads SQIVND (reference sequence). CDR3 coding DNA: TGTGCCAGTAGCCATGGGACAGGGGGCTACGAGCAGTACTTC. Translated: CASSHGTGGYEQYF.

The chain couples TRBV27 to TRBJ2-2; no reliable D call. The CDR3 totals 13 residues. V gave up 3 bases and J gave up 4 bases, with 6 bases separating them. Germline CDR1 and CDR2: MNHEY and SMNVEV (reference sequence). CDR3 nucleotides: TGTGCCAGCAGTTTGGGGTTCACCGGGGAGCTGTTTTTT. Its translation: CASSLGFTGELFF.

Only a few counts were recorded for this clonotype. The CDR3 DNA reads as TGTGCCAGTAAGGCGGAAAGCTCCTACAATGAGCAGTTCTTC. This sequence encodes CASKAESSYNEQFF. This chain uses TRBV19 with TRBJ2-1; D is uncertain. Germline V gene data show CDR1 as LNHDA and CDR2 as SQIVND (reference sequence). CDR3 length: 14 residues. The germline V and J ends were trimmed by 7 bases and 0 bases, with 10 bases remaining between them.

This clonotype was recorded a few times. This chain links TRBV12-3 or TRBV12-4 with TRBJ1-5; D ambiguous. V was trimmed by 3 bases and J by 5 bases, leaving 8 bases between them. This CDR3 spans 13 amino acids. DNA of the CDR3: TGTGCCAGCAGTTTTTCAGATTATCAGCCCCAGCATTTT. Translated: CASSFSDYQPQHF.

J is TRBJ1-1 and V is TRBV29-1, with a possible D match to TRBD1 (5 bases). This CDR3 spans 11 amino acids. Trimming left V 8 bases short and J 11 bases short, with 18 bases between. The germline CDR1 and CDR2 sequences are SQVTM and ANQGSEA. CDR3 region: CSYGTSAWAFF. DNA for the CDR3: TGCAGCTACGGGACGTCGGCGTGGGCTTTCTTT.

On this clonotype itself: One end of the junction does not line up with germline, which may come from a read error. This chain uses TRBV10-3 with TRBJ1-5, with D perhaps TRBD1 (5 bases). The CDR3 totals 13 residues. Germline CDR1 is ENHRY and CDR2 is SYGVKD. The CDR3 DNA is TGTGCCAGCAGTGATGCAGGGTATCAGCCCCAGCATTTT. Residues: CASSDAGYQPQHF.

J is TRBJ1-6 and V is TRBV15; TRBD1 matches 11 bases. The germline gives CDR1 LNHNV, CDR2 YYDKDF (reference sequence). V dropped 1 base and J dropped 10; count of bases not matched to a gene: 3. The CDR3 totals 15 residues. CDR3 DNA: TGTGCCACCAGCAGAGGGGACAGGGGGGAGTCACCCCTCCACTTT. Protein: CATSRGDRGESPLHF.

This clonotype was counted between two and nine times. The V call is TRBV19, the J call TRBJ2-1; either TRBD1 or TRBD2 may supply D (5 bases each). CDR1 and CDR2 (germline): LNHDA, SQIVND (reference sequence). The length of the CDR3 is 15 residues. Trimming cost V 1 base and J 5 bases, with 12 bases left between them. The CDR3 protein is CASSIVGRDDNEQFF. Here the CDR3 DNA reads TGTGCCAGTAGTATAGTGGGACGGGATGACAATGAGCAGTTCTTC.